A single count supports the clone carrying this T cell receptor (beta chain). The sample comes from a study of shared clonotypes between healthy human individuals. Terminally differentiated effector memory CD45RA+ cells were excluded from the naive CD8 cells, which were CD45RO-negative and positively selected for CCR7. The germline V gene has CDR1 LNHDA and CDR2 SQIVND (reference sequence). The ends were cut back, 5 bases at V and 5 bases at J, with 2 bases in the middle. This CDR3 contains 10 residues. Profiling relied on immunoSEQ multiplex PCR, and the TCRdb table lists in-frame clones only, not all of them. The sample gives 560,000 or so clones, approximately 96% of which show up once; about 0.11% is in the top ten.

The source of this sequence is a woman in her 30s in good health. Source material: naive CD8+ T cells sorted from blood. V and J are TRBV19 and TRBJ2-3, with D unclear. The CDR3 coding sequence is TGTGCCAGTAGTGGAGATACGCAGTATTTT. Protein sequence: CASSGDTQYF.